These 15 T cell receptor beta chains originate from one sample sequenced in a study of blood T cell repertoires in COVID-19. Measured with immunoSEQ multiplex PCR; TCRdb has only the in-frame clones, and not every one. This table holds about 270,000 clones, approximately 85% found once. The specimen sequenced was peripheral blood. All receptors come from a woman in her seventies with acute or convalescent COVID-19.

The rearrangement uses TRBV11-2 and TRBJ1-2; D possibly corresponds to TRBD1 (6 bases). CDR1 is SGHAT and CDR2 is FQNNGV in the germline V gene. This CDR3 has 14 residues. Trimming removed 4 bases at V and 6 bases at J, with 15 bases between. DNA of the CDR3: TGTGCCAGCAGCTCAAGAGGGACACCTCATGGCTACACCTTC. Translation: CASSSRGTPHGYTF.

The J gene is TRBJ2-7, the V gene TRBV5-5; TRBD1 is a possible D gene (6 bases). CDR1 and CDR2 (germline): SGHKS, YYEKEE (reference sequence). The CDR3 is made up of 14 amino acids. V lost 4 bases and J lost 5, with 16 bases in between. The CDR3 sequence: CASSGRQGLDEQYF. The CDR3 DNA follows: TGTGCCAGCAGCGGACGGCAGGGGCTGGACGAGCAGTACTTC.

The chain recombines TRBV5-1 with TRBJ2-5; the match to TRBD1 covers 9 bases. The J segment lost 5 bases and the V segment lost 4 bases, leaving 9 bases of the junction unmatched. The CDR3 length is 15 residues. Germline V gene lookup returns CDR1 SGHRS and CDR2 YFSETQ. CDR3 loop: CASSKLQGAGETQYF. DNA of the CDR3: TGCGCCAGCAGCAAACTACAGGGGGCAGGGGAGACCCAGTACTTC.

The chain is built from TRBV19 and TRBJ2-5, with a possible D match to TRBD1 (5 bases). This CDR3 comprises 15 residues. Germline assignment: CDR1 LNHDA and CDR2 SQIVND (reference sequence). The ends were cut back, 5 bases at V and 2 bases at J, with 15 bases in the middle. The CDR3 reads CASSPGPGRQETQYF. As DNA, the CDR3 is TGTGCCAGTAGTCCCGGCCCAGGGCGACAAGAGACCCAGTACTTC. The entire variable domain, with the rest obtained from reference TRBV19 and TRBJ2-5, is as follows: DGGITQSPKYLFRKEGQNVTLSCEQNLNHDAMYWYRQDPGQGLRLIYYSQIVNDFQKGDIAEGYSVSREKKESFPLTVTSAQKNPTAFYLCASSPGPGRQETQYFGPGTRLLVL.

The chain combines TRBV5-4 with TRBJ2-7; D ambiguous. CDR1 SGHNT and CDR2 YYREEE come from the germline V gene (reference sequence). V was cut by 2 bases and J by 3 bases, with 9 bases left in between. The CDR3 is 13 residues long. CDR3 loop: CASSFGQVYEQYF. CDR3 bases: TGTGCCAGCAGCTTTGGGCAGGTCTACGAGCAGTACTTC.

The chain combines TRBV20-1 with TRBJ2-7, with 10 positions matching TRBD2. This CDR3 spans 13 amino acids. Germline V CDR1 and CDR2: DFQATT, SNEGSKA (reference sequence). V dropped 3 bases and J dropped 7; count of bases not matched to a gene: 6. CDR3 bases: TGCAGTGCTAGTGTGGCTAGCGGGGGTGAGCAGTACTTC. It translates to CSASVASGGEQYF.

The chain links TRBV7-9 to TRBJ2-2; a weak D match, TRBD1 (5 bases). The V end was cut by 3 bases, the J end by 5 bases, with 10 bases between. The CDR3 is 14 residues long. The V gene's germline CDR1 is SEHNR and CDR2 FQNEAQ (reference sequence). In nucleotides, the CDR3 is TGTGCCAGCAGCTTCGACAGTCGAACCGGGGAGCTGTTTTTT. Translating gives CASSFDSRTGELFF.

The chain combines TRBV3-1 (or the pseudogene TRBV3-2) with TRBJ1-6; D perhaps matches TRBD1 (5 bases). This CDR3 comprises 16 residues. Germline CDR1 LGHDT, CDR2 YNNKEL (reference sequence). V lost 1 base and J 10 bases, leaving 17 bases between the germline ends. The CDR3 region has the DNA TGTGCCAGCAGCCAAGCGGCGATCGGGGGAGAATCACCCCTCCACTTT. As protein: CASSQAAIGGESPLHF.

The chain carries TRBV18 and TRBJ2-3, with TRBD1 as a possible D gene (7 bases). Trimming shortened V by 8 bases and J by 2 bases, and 20 bases separated the two germline ends. The length of the CDR3 is 16 residues. CDR1 is KGHSH and CDR2 is LQKENI in the germline V gene. This chain's CDR3 is CASRSGRTGHTDTQYF. In DNA, the CDR3 is TGTGCCAGCCGATCGGGGAGGACAGGCCACACAGATACGCAGTATTTT.

The J gene is TRBJ2-6, the V gene TRBV2; 8 positions agree with TRBD1. CDR1 and CDR2 (germline): SNHLY, FYNNEI. The CDR3 has 15 residues. The V and J ends lost 7 bases and 3 bases, in that order; junction bases with no gene match: 5. CDR3 sequence (DNA): TGTGCCAGCACCCAGGGGGCGAGTGGGGCCAACGTCCTGACTTTC. This codes for CASTQGASGANVLTF.

In regard to this clone: The sample contains more than one DNA sequence encoding this CDR3. The chain is built from TRBV15 and TRBJ1-1; the D is unclear. The ends were cut back, 1 base at V and 3 bases at J, with 9 bases in the middle. This CDR3 contains 14 residues. CDR1 is LNHNV and CDR2 is YYDKDF in the germline V gene (reference sequence). CDR3 in DNA: TGTGCCACCAGCAGAGGGGGAGAAGACACTGAAGCTTTCTTT. Its protein is CATSRGGEDTEAFF. Variable domain in full (rest from reference TRBV15 and TRBJ1-1): DAMVIQNPRYQVTQFGKPVTLSCSQTLNHNVMYWYQQKSSQAPKLLFHYYDKDFNNEADTPDNFQSRRPNTSFCFLDIRSPGLGDTAMYLCATSRGGEDTEAFFGQGTRLTVV.

This rearrangement joins TRBV7-2 to TRBJ1-2; D not resolved. The CDR3 is 14 residues long. V gave up 6 bases and J gave up 4 bases, with 15 bases separating them. The germline V gene encodes CDR1 SGHTA and CDR2 FQGNSA. The CDR3 coding sequence is TGTGCCAGCAGTCCCCCAACAGATTTCTATGGCTACACCTTC. As protein: CASSPPTDFYGYTF.

The sample holds a few counts of this clone. The chain uses TRBV6-1 and TRBJ1-1, with D uncertain. The CDR3 length is 14 residues. The ends were cut back, 3 bases at V and 4 bases at J, with 12 bases in the middle. Looked up from germline, CDR1 is MNHNS and CDR2 is SASEGT. This chain's CDR3 is CASSDQIRSTEAFF. Written as DNA, the CDR3 is TGTGCCAGCAGTGACCAGATCCGGAGCACTGAAGCTTTCTTT.

The genes are TRBV7-9 and TRBJ2-5; 8 nucleotides line up with TRBD1. This CDR3 spans 14 amino acids. Germline values: CDR1 SEHNR, CDR2 FQNEAQ (reference sequence). The V and J ends lost 5 bases and 8 bases, in that order; junction bases with no gene match: 10. CDR3 DNA sequence: TGTGCCAGCAGCAACCGGGACAGGAAGAGAACCCAGTACTTC. As protein: CASSNRDRKRTQYF.

This clone appeared once. The chain has TRBV3-1 (or the pseudogene TRBV3-2) and TRBJ2-1, with D hard to call. CDR1 and CDR2 (germline): LGHDT, YNNKEL (reference sequence). V dropped 5 bases and J dropped 9 bases, with 14 bases sitting between them. CDR3 length: 13 amino acids. The CDR3, as DNA: TGTGCCAGCAGCTCGTTAAGGAGTGTTGAGCAGTTCTTC. It codes for CASSSLRSVEQFF.